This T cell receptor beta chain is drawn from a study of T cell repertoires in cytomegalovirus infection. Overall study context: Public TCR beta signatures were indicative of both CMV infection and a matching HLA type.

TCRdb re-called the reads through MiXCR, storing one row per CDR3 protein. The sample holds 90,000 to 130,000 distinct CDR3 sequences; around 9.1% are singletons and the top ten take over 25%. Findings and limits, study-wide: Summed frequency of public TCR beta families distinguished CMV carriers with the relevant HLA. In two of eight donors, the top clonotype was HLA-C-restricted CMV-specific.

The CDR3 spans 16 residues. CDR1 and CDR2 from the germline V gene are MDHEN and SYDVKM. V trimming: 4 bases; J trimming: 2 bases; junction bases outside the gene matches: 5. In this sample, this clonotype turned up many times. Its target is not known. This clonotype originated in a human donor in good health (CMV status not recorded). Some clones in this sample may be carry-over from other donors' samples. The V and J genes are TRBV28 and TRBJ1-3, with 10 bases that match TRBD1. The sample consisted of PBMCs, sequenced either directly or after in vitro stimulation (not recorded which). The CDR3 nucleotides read TGTGCCAGCAGTTCTCCCGGGACAGGGGCTGGAAACACCATATATTTT. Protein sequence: CASSSPGTGAGNTIYF.